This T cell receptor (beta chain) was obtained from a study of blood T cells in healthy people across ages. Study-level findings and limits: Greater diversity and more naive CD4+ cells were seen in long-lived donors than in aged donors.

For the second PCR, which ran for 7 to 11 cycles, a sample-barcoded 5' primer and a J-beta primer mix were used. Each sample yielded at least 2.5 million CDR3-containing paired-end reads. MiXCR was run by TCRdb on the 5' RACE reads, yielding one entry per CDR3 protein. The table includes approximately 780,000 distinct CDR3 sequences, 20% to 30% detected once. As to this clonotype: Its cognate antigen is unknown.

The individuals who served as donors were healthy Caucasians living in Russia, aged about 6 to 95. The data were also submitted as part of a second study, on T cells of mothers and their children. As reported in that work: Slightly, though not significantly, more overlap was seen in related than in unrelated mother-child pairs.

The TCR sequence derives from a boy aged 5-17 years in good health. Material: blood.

CDR3 protein: CASSSTKGWGGNEQFF. The CDR3 DNA sequence: TGTGCCAGCAGCTCAACTAAGGGATGGGGGGGCAATGAGCAGTTCTTC. J is TRBJ2-1 and V is TRBV6-5; 7 bases agree with TRBD2. The CDR3 covers 16 residues. V shed 6 bases and J 6 bases; nucleotides not matched to a gene: 14. Germline V lookup: CDR1 MNHEY, CDR2 SVGAGI.